The TCR beta chain under discussion was sequenced for a study of beta chain features in type 1 diabetes. Findings and caveats of the study: A greater similarity of naive, central memory and Treg TCRB repertoires was seen among patients than among healthy donors.

As every portion of the isolated RNA was reverse transcribed, the sequencing read expressed TCRB transcripts. Roughly 3.6 million reads per sample were averaged for naive, central memory and regulatory samples. Profiling relied on immunoSEQ multiplex PCR, and the TCRdb table lists in-frame clones only, not all of them. This table has roughly 310,000 clones, 8% to 13% appearing once. Germline values: CDR1 MNHEY, CDR2 SVGAGI. The ends lost 5 bases at V and 6 bases at J; junction bases unmatched: 6. The CDR3 loop spans 15 amino acids. Each of the CD4+ naive, central memory, regulatory and stem cell-like memory populations was sorted via CD45RO/CCR7/CD25/CD127/CD95/CD27. Each of the sorted populations had a purity greater than 95%. A few counts support this clone. The antigen is undetermined.

This TCR was sampled from a woman in her twenties or thirties in good health. The sample taken for sequencing was naive CD4+ T cells from blood. The V call is TRBV6-5, the J call TRBJ1-5; the match to TRBD1 covers 11 bases. The CDR3 sequence is CASSTGQGAGQPQHF. Written as DNA, the CDR3 is TGTGCCAGCAGTACTGGACAGGGGGCAGGTCAGCCCCAGCATTTT.